The T cell receptor (beta chain) described here comes from a study of Tregs in tolerant kidney transplant recipients. Study-wide points: Biological reproducibility was not directly addressed in this study. Antigen-driven expansion was suggested because donor-specific Tregs expanded more than all Tregs in tolerant patients. For some patients, primers changed over time, blocking nucleotide-level comparison.

Comments on this clone: Its specificity is unknown. The CDR3 end lies 3 residues beyond the end of the read and is filled in from the germline J gene.

Thawed PBMCs were FACS-sorted into unstimulated CD4+CD25+CD127- regulatory T cells, CD4+CD25- non-regulatory cells, CD4 and CD8 cells. The CDR3 length is 15 residues. V was pared by 7 bases and J by 4 bases, with 8 bases of the junction left unmatched. CDR1 and CDR2 (germline): SGHRS, YFSETQ. TCRdb keeps only in-frame clones here, not all; method: immunoSEQ multiplex PCR. Its table lists over 45,000 clones. Here the sequenced sample was CD4+ T cells from blood, taken before the transplant. The sequence derives from a human donor who received a combined kidney and bone marrow transplant. The chain links TRBV5-1 to TRBJ2-1, with TRBD2 matching 10 bases. Incomplete CDR3 DNA: TGCGCCAGCGCCCTAGGACTAGCGGAGTACAATGAG. Translating gives CASALGLAEYNE. The full CDR3 is CASALGLAEYNEQFF.